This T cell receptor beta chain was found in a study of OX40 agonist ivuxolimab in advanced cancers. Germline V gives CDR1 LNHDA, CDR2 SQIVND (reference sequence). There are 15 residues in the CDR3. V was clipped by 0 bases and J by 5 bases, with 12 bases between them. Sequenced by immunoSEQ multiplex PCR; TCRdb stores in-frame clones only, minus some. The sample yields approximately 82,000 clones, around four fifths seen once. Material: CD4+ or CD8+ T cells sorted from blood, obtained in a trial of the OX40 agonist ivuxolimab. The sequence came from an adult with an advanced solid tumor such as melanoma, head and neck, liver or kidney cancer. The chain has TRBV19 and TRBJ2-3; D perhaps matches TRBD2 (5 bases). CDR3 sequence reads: CASSIEGSRGDTQYF. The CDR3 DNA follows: TGTGCCAGTAGTATAGAGGGGAGCCGAGGAGATACGCAGTATTTT.